This TCR beta chain was identified in a study of blood T cell repertoires in COVID-19. CDR1 is KGHDR and CDR2 is SFDVKD in the germline V gene. There are 16 residues in the CDR3. V shed 1 base and J 0 bases; nucleotides not matched to a gene: 3. In the authors' methods: The authors estimated nucleated cell counts from reference gene primer amplification. Assay used: immunoSEQ multiplex PCR; TCRdb lists only in-frame clones, some missing. V and J calls and clone size follow that table, whereas D and trimming were derived from the DNA. The table records tens of thousands of clones, more than 85% of them present only once.

The chain uses TRBV24-1 and TRBJ2-3; TRBD1 aligns across 7 bases. Sequenced sample: peripheral blood. The source of this sequence is a man between 65 and 79 years old with active or convalescent COVID-19. The CDR3 reads CATSDLGQASTDTQYF. In DNA, the CDR3 is TGTGCCACCAGTGATTTAGGACAGGCTAGCACAGATACGCAGTATTTT.